This TCR beta chain was sequenced in a study of T-cell reconstitution after alpha-beta-depleted transplantation in children. CDR1 and CDR2 (germline): DFQATT, SNEGSKA (reference sequence). The CDR3 loop spans 14 amino acids. V lost 0 bases, J lost 1 base, and 10 bases lay in between. This clonotype was observed at least ten times. Its antigen is still unknown. Unique molecular identifiers tagged the TCRbeta library. TCRdb passed the PCR reads through MiXCR, listing each CDR3 protein once. This sample carries 670,000 or so distinct CDR3 sequences, roughly 13% of them seen once, and the ten largest clones take around 0.8%. Study-level findings and limits: Surviving recipient T cells and thymic progenitors underlay high day-60 TCRbeta diversity in some patients. T-cell counts and diversity were attributed mostly to newly produced T cells one year after transplant. Reported findings indicate that, about two months after transplant, alpha-beta T cells came from several hundred expanded clones, which were derived from non-depleted graft cells.

The chain recombines TRBV20-1 with TRBJ2-7; the D is unclear. This TCR derives from a girl aged 2-10 years with congenital amegakaryocytic thrombocytopenia, due to receive a stem cell transplant. The starting material was PBMCs, obtained before TCRalphabeta/CD19-depleted stem cell transplant. The CDR3 region has the DNA TGCAGTGCTAGAGATAATAGTAGGTCCTACGAGCAGTACTTC. This translates into CSARDNSRSYEQYF.